Following are 15 T cell receptor beta chains from one sample sequenced in a study of T cell responses to AZD1222 COVID-19 vaccine. The repertoire was sequenced with immunoSEQ multiplex PCR; TCRdb's copy has only in-frame clones and lacks some. The table has 150,000 or so clones, 88% seen once. This specimen was peripheral blood, taken on day 0 of AZD1222 vaccination. The origin of the receptors is an adult in good health.

This clone was observed once. J is TRBJ2-3 and V is TRBV5-4, with 11 bases identical to TRBD2. This CDR3 comprises 15 residues. The V segment lost 1 base and the J segment 5 bases; nucleotides outside the gene matches: 3. Germline lookup yields CDR1 SGHNT and CDR2 YYREEE (reference sequence). CDR3 DNA: TGTGCCAGCAGCTTGACTAGCGGGGGAAGAGATACGCAGTATTTT. Translation gives CASSLTSGGRDTQYF.

The V gene is TRBV7-9, the J gene TRBJ1-4; D not resolved. The germline V gene encodes CDR1 SEHNR and CDR2 FQNEAQ (reference sequence). The V end lost 4 bases, the J end lost 8 bases, and 17 bases lay between the germline ends. The CDR3 is made up of 15 amino acids. CDR3 sequence: CASSSDLEGEEKLFF. The CDR3, as DNA: TGTGCCAGCAGCTCAGATTTGGAGGGAGAGGAAAAACTGTTTTTT.

The chain carries TRBV6-5 and TRBJ2-1, with a possible D match to TRBD1 (5 bases). The CDR3 contains 13 residues. CDR1 and CDR2 (germline): MNHEY, SVGAGI. With 5 bases removed from V and 1 base from J, the gap between germline ends came to 6 bases. CDR3: CASSQGSYNEQFF. In nucleotides, the CDR3 is TGTGCCAGCAGTCAGGGTTCCTACAATGAGCAGTTCTTC.

The CDR3 DNA reads as TGTGCCAGCAGCTTCGGACCAAATCAGCCCCAGCATTTT. It encodes CASSFGPNQPQHF. This chain uses TRBV5-8 with TRBJ1-5; D is unclear. V was shortened by 2 bases and J by 4 bases, with 7 bases between the two germline ends. The V gene's germline CDR1 is SGHTS and CDR2 YDEGEE. The CDR3 spans 13 residues.

The chain combines TRBV2 with TRBJ1-4, with 7 bases aligning to TRBD1. The CDR3 is made up of 14 amino acids. Per the germline V gene, CDR1 is SNHLY and CDR2 is FYNNEI. The V gene end was trimmed by 6 bases and the J gene end by 4 bases; junction bases not matched to a gene: 5. The CDR3 region has the DNA TGTGCCAGCAGCCCCGGGACAGTTAATGAAAAACTGTTTTTT. Translation gives CASSPGTVNEKLFF.

The chain employs TRBV4-3 and TRBJ2-7, with a tentative D call TRBD1 (5 bases). Germline V gives CDR1 LGHNA, CDR2 YSLEER. The ends were cut back, 0 bases at V and 3 bases at J, with 12 bases in the middle. This CDR3 spans 15 amino acids. The CDR3 reads CASSQDQGWGYEQYF. Here the CDR3 DNA reads TGCGCCAGCAGCCAAGATCAGGGCTGGGGCTACGAGCAGTACTTC.

The chain joins TRBV4-1 to TRBJ1-3; maybe TRBD1 (6 bases). CDR1 and CDR2 (germline): MGHRA, YSYEKL. Trimming pared 3 bases from V and 2 bases from J, leaving 17 bases between. The CDR3 runs 17 residues. The CDR3 bases are TGCGCCAGCAGCCAGGGACCCGGGGAGGGGGCTGGAAACACCATATATTTT. Encoded protein: CASSQGPGEGAGNTIYF.

The chain recombines TRBV4-3 with TRBJ2-2; TRBD2 matches 8 bases. The trim removed 4 bases at V and 7 bases at J, leaving 20 bases unmatched. CDR3 length: 19 amino acids. Germline lookup yields CDR1 LGHNA and CDR2 YSLEER. DNA for the CDR3: TGCGCCAGCAGCCCAAACCAAGCGGGGGTTCCCGGCAAACACGGGGAGCTGTTTTTT. Translation gives CASSPNQAGVPGKHGELFF.

V usage is TRBV4-3 and J usage is TRBJ2-1; weak D call: TRBD2 (6 bases). Trimming left V 1 base short and J 3 bases short, with 10 bases between. This CDR3 region has 15 residues. Germline CDR1 is LGHNA and CDR2 is YSLEER. The CDR3 here is CASSQVAGRYNEQFF. The CDR3 DNA reads as TGCGCCAGCAGCCAAGTTGCGGGACGCTACAATGAGCAGTTCTTC.

V and J are TRBV28 and TRBJ2-1; D gene ambiguous. Trimming pared 7 bases from V and 8 bases from J, leaving 6 bases between. CDR1 and CDR2 (germline): MDHEN, SYDVKM. This CDR3 has 10 amino acids. CDR3 in DNA: TGTGCCAGCAAGGCGGATGAGCAGTTCTTC. Amino acids: CASKADEQFF.

J is TRBJ2-1 and V is TRBV29-1; 11 bases match TRBD2. Trimming took 7 bases from V and 4 from J; bases not matched to a gene: 3. Germline CDR1 reads SQVTM; CDR2 reads ANQGSEA. The CDR3 length is 13 residues. The CDR3 DNA sequence: TGCAGCGAGATAGCGGGGGGGTACAATGAGCAGTTCTTC. It is translated as CSEIAGGYNEQFF.

V usage is TRBV5-1 and J usage is TRBJ1-4, with D perhaps TRBD1 (5 bases). V lost 0 bases to trimming and J lost 3 bases, with 12 bases between them. CDR1 is SGHRS, CDR2 YFSETQ, per germline. This CDR3 has 16 residues. In DNA, the CDR3 is TGCGCCAGCAGCTTGGCTTCTTTGGGGCCTAATGAAAAACTGTTTTTT. Protein: CASSLASLGPNEKLFF.

This chain joins TRBV13 and TRBJ1-6; D is undetermined. The CDR3 is 12 residues long. V lost 3 bases, J lost 11 bases, and 8 bases lay in between. CDR1 is PRHDT, CDR2 FYEKMQ, per germline (reference sequence). DNA of the CDR3: TGTGCCAGCAGCTTGTTGGATACACCCCTCCACTTT. It codes for CASSLLDTPLHF.

The chain joins TRBV5-1 to TRBJ2-2, with TRBD2 identical over 8 bases. CDR1 is SGHRS and CDR2 is YFSETQ in the germline V gene. Trimming cost V 1 base and J 1 base; bases outside gene matches: 3. The CDR3 has 16 residues. The CDR3 loop is CASSLLAGGNTGELFF. DNA of the CDR3: TGCGCCAGCAGCTTGCTGGCGGGGGGGAACACCGGGGAGCTGTTTTTT.

The CDR3 is CASSPPAGGLDEKLFF. The DNA for the CDR3 is TGTGCCAGCTCACCACCGGCGGGGGGCCTGGATGAAAAACTGTTTTTT. The V and J genes are TRBV18 and TRBJ1-4; the D gene is possibly TRBD1 (6 bases). Deletions cut 0 bases from V and 6 bases from J, with 14 bases between. CDR3 length: 16 residues. The V gene's germline CDR1 is KGHSH and CDR2 LQKENI.